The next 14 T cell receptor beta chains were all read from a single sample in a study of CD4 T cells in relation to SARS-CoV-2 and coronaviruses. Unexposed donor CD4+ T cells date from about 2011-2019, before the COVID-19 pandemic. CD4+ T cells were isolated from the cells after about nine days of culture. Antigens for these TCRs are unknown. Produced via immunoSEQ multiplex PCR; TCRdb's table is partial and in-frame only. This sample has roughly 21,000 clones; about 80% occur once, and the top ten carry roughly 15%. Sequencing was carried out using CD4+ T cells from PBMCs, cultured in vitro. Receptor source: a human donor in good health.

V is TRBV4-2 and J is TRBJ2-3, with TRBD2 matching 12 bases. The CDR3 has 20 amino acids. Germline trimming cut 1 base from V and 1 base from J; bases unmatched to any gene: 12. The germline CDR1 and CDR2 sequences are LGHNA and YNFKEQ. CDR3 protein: CASSQVRRASGRAGTDTQYF. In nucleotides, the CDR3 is TGTGCCAGCAGCCAAGTTCGTAGGGCTAGCGGGAGGGCGGGCACAGATACGCAGTATTTT.

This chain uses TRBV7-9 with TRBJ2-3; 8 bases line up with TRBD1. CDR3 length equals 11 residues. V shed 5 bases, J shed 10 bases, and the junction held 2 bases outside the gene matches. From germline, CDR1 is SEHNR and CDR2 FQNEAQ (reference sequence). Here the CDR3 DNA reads TGTGCCAGCAGCGACAGGGGACCGCAGTATTTT. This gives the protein CASSDRGPQYF.

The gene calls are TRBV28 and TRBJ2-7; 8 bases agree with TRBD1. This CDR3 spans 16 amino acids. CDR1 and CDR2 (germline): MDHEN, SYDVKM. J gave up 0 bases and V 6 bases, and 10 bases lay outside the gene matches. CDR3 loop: CASRRAGTGDSYEQYF. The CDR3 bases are TGTGCCAGCAGACGGGCCGGGACAGGTGACTCCTACGAGCAGTACTTC.

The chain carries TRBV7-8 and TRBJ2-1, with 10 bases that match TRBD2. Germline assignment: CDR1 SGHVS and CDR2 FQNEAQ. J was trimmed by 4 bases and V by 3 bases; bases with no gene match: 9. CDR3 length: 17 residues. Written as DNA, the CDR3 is TGTGCCAGCAGCTTCGAAGTAAGCGGGAGGGGGTACAATGAGCAGTTCTTC. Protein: CASSFEVSGRGYNEQFF.

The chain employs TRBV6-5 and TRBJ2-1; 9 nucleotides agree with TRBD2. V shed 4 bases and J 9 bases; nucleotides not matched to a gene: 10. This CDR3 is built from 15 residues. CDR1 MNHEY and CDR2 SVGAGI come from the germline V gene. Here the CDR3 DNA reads TGTGCCAGCAGTTCTGGAATTAGCGGGAGAGTTGAGCAGTTCTTC. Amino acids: CASSSGISGRVEQFF.

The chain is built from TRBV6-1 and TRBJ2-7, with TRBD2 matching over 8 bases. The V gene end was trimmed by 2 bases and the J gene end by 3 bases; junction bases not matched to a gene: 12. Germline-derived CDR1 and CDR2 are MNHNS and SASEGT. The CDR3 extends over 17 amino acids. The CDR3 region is CASSETFTGTRFYEQYF. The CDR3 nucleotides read TGTGCCAGCAGTGAAACTTTCACAGGGACTAGATTCTACGAGCAGTACTTC.

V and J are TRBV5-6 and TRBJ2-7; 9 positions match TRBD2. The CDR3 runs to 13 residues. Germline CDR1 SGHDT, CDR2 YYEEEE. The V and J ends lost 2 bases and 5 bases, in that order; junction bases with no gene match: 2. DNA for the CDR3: TGTGCCAGCAGCTTTTTAGCGGGAGACGAGCAGTACTTC. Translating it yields CASSFLAGDEQYF.

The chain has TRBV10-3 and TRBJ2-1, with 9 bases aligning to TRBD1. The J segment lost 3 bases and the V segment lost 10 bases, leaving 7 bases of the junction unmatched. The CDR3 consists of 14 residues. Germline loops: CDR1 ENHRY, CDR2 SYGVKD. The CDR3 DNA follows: TGTGCCACCCTGGAGGACAGGGGCTACAATGAGCAGTTCTTC. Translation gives CATLEDRGYNEQFF.

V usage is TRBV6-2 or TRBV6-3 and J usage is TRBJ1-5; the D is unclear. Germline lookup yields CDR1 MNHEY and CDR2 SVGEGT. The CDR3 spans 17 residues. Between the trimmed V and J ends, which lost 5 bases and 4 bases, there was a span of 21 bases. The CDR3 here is CASSPHHYPGPNQPQHF. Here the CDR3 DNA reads TGTGCCAGCAGTCCGCACCACTATCCGGGCCCGAATCAGCCCCAGCATTTT.

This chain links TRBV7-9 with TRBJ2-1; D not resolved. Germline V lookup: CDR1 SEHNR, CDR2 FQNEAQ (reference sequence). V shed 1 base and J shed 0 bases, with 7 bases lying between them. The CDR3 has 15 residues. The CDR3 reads CASSLEALSYNEQFF. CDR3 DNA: TGTGCCAGCAGCTTAGAAGCCCTCTCCTACAATGAGCAGTTCTTC.

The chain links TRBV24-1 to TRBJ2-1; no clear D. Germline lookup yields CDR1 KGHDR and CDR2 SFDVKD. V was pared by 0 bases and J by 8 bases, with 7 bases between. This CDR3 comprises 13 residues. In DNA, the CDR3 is TGTGCCACCAGTGATTTGGGTAGGGATGAGCAGTTCTTC. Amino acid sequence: CATSDLGRDEQFF.

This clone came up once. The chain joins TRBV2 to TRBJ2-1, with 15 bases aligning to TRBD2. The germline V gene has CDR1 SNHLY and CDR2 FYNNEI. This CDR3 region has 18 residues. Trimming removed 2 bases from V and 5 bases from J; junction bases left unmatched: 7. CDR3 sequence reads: CASSEWGTSGRSNNEQFF. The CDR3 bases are TGTGCCAGCAGTGAATGGGGGACTAGCGGGAGGTCGAACAATGAGCAGTTCTTC. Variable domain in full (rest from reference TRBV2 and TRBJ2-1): EPEVTQTPSHQVTQMGQEVILRCVPISNHLYFYWYRQILGQKVEFLVSFYNNEISEKSEIFDDQFSVERPDGSNFTLKIRSTKLEDSAMYFCASSEWGTSGRSNNEQFFGPGTRLTVL.

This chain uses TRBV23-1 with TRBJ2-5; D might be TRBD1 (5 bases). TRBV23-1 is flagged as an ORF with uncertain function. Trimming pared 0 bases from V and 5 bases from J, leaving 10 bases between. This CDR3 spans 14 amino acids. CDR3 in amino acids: CASSQSCRAETQYF. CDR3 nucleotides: TGCGCCAGCAGTCAATCGTGCAGGGCGGAGACCCAGTACTTC.

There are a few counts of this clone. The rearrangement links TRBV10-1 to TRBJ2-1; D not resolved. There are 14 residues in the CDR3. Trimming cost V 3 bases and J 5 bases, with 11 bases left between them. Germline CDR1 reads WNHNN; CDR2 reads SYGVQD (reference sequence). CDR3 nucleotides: TGCGCCAGCAGTGATCGGTGGTTCGACAATGAGCAGTTCTTC. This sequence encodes CASSDRWFDNEQFF.